The 26 T cell receptor beta chains presented below share a single source sample, sequenced in a study of memory CD4+ T cells and cytomegalovirus serostatus. The sort gate was single viable CD3+CD4+CD8-CD45RO+ cells for memory CD4+ T cells. Produced via immunoSEQ multiplex PCR; TCRdb's table is partial and in-frame only. The sample shows tens of thousands of clones, about 80% of them seen only once. Sequenced material: memory CD4+ T cells from blood. The receptors were sampled from an adult in good health and CMV-seropositive.

The chain uses TRBV6-1 and TRBJ2-7; 7 nucleotides line up with TRBD2. V was pared by 5 bases and J by 2 bases, with 6 bases of the junction left unmatched. Per germline, CDR1 MNHNS and CDR2 SASEGT. The CDR3 sequence is 14 residues long. This CDR3 reads CASSPREGPYEQYF. In DNA form, the CDR3 reads TGTGCCAGCAGTCCCAGGGAGGGGCCCTACGAGCAGTACTTC.

The chain uses TRBV7-3 and TRBJ2-1, with 9 bases identical to TRBD2. Germline V gives CDR1 SGHTA, CDR2 FQGTGA. The CDR3 has 15 residues. The ends lost 2 bases at V and 8 bases at J; junction bases unmatched: 7. CDR3 residues: CASSLGGGGAYEQFF. In DNA, the CDR3 is TGTGCCAGCAGCTTAGGTGGCGGGGGGGCATATGAGCAGTTCTTC.

The chain carries TRBV2 and TRBJ2-7; perhaps TRBD1 as D (5 bases). CDR3 length equals 14 residues. V lost 1 base and J 6 bases, leaving 13 bases between the germline ends. From germline, CDR1 is SNHLY and CDR2 FYNNEI. CDR3 bases: TGTGCCAGCAGTGAAGTGGGCTTTCAGGGCGAGCAGTACTTC. Translated: CASSEVGFQGEQYF.

This chain uses TRBV10-3 with TRBJ2-7; D is perhaps TRBD2 (6 bases). CDR3 size: 13 residues. CDR1 and CDR2 from the germline V gene are ENHRY and SYGVKD. V lost 8 bases, J lost 3 bases, and 14 bases lay in between. CDR3 residues: CAIAGTPGYEQYF. CDR3 DNA sequence: TGTGCCATCGCCGGGACTCCCGGCTACGAGCAGTACTTC.

The chain recombines TRBV9 with TRBJ2-2; weak D call: TRBD2 (6 bases). This CDR3 has 14 residues. The germline V gene has CDR1 SGDLS and CDR2 YYNGEE. With 9 bases removed from V and 1 base from J, the gap between germline ends came to 13 bases. CDR3 sequence reads: CATQRTMNTGELFF. Here the CDR3 DNA reads TGTGCCACCCAGCGGACTATGAACACCGGGGAGCTGTTTTTT.

This chain uses TRBV6-1 with TRBJ2-1; 9 bases match TRBD1. This CDR3 has 15 residues. V lost 4 bases to trimming and J lost 6 bases; unmatched junction nucleotides: 7. Germline values: CDR1 MNHNS, CDR2 SASEGT. CDR3 sequence reads: CASSVQGAAPNEQFF. CDR3 nucleotide sequence: TGTGCCAGCAGTGTACAGGGGGCAGCACCCAATGAGCAGTTCTTC.

The V gene is TRBV5-6, the J gene TRBJ1-2, with 9 positions matching TRBD1. With 2 bases clipped from V and 3 bases from J, the junction kept 2 bases outside the gene matches. Germline V gene sequence: CDR1 SGHDT, CDR2 YYEEEE. This CDR3 contains 14 residues. Here the CDR3 DNA reads TGTGCCAGCAGCTTACAGGGGGCGGACTATGGCTACACCTTC. It codes for CASSLQGADYGYTF.

This chain links TRBV6-6 with TRBJ2-1; tentatively, D is TRBD2 (6 bases). This CDR3 comprises 12 residues. Per germline, CDR1 MNHNY and CDR2 SVGAGI (reference sequence). Trimming shortened V by 3 bases and J by 7 bases, and 7 bases separated the two germline ends. CDR3: CASSYRGNEQFF. CDR3 coding DNA: TGTGCCAGCAGTTATCGGGGGAATGAGCAGTTCTTC.

The sample holds a few counts of this clone. The J gene is TRBJ1-6, the V gene TRBV19, with D hard to call. V was cut by 4 bases and J by 10 bases, with 11 bases left in between. This CDR3 is built from 13 residues. CDR1 is LNHDA, CDR2 SQIVND, per germline (reference sequence). Written as DNA, the CDR3 is TGTGCCAGTAGTAGGACCGACGGGTCACCCCTCCACTTT. This translates into CASSRTDGSPLHF. The full variable domain, completed using reference TRBV19 and TRBJ1-6, is DGGITQSPKYLFRKEGQNVTLSCEQNLNHDAMYWYRQDPGQGLRLIYYSQIVNDFQKGDIAEGYSVSREKKESFPLTVTSAQKNPTAFYLCASSRTDGSPLHFGNGTRLTVT.

The rearrangement joins TRBV5-8 to TRBJ2-5, with D perhaps matching TRBD1 or TRBD2 (5 bases each). Germline V gene sequence: CDR1 SGHTS, CDR2 YDEGEE. This CDR3 has 15 residues. Trimming took 1 base from V and 4 from J, leaving 14 bases between them. The CDR3 coding sequence is TGTGCCAGCAGCTTGTTGGGGGTCCCCCCAGAGACCCAGTACTTC. Amino acid sequence: CASSLLGVPPETQYF.

The chain carries TRBV15 and TRBJ2-3; D is possibly TRBD1 (6 bases). With 0 bases removed from V and 4 bases from J, the gap between germline ends came to 20 bases. This CDR3 comprises 18 residues. Germline assignment: CDR1 LNHNV and CDR2 YYDKDF (reference sequence). As DNA, the CDR3 is TGTGCCACCAGCAGAGACCCCCAGGGGCGCGAGGGTTCAGATACGCAGTATTTT. The encoded protein is CATSRDPQGREGSDTQYF.

V is TRBV4-3 and J is TRBJ1-5, with a weak D call TRBD1 (5 bases). The CDR3 spans 14 residues. The germline gives CDR1 LGHNA, CDR2 YSLEER. Deletions cut 5 bases from V and 1 base from J, with 9 bases between. The CDR3 is CASSVDNSNQPQHF. The CDR3 DNA sequence: TGCGCCAGCAGCGTGGACAACAGCAATCAGCCCCAGCATTTT.

CDR3 in amino acids: CASSLTGTRGYTF. CDR3 coding DNA: TGCGCCAGCAGCTTGACCGGGACTAGAGGCTACACCTTC. The rearrangement uses TRBV4-1 and TRBJ1-2, with D tentatively TRBD1 (5 bases). The V gene's germline CDR1 is MGHRA and CDR2 YSYEKL. V was shortened by 5 bases and J by 8 bases, with 15 bases between the two germline ends. The CDR3 totals 13 residues.

The rearrangement links TRBV9 to TRBJ2-5, with a tentative D call TRBD2 (5 bases). The CDR3 is made up of 13 amino acids. Germline lookup yields CDR1 SGDLS and CDR2 YYNGEE. The V gene lost 4 bases and the J gene lost 2 bases, with 9 bases spanning the gap. The CDR3 DNA reads TGTGCCAGCAGCCCCACTAGGCAAGAGACCCAGTACTTC. It yields the protein CASSPTRQETQYF.

This clone was picked up a small number of times. The gene calls are TRBV5-6 and TRBJ1-2, with TRBD1 identical over 8 bases. The CDR3 consists of 13 residues. Unmatched junction bases numbered 4, after V lost 5 bases and J lost 4 bases. Looked up from germline, CDR1 is SGHDT and CDR2 is YYEEEE. This CDR3 is CASRRQGTYGYTF. For the CDR3, the DNA is TGTGCCAGCAGAAGACAGGGGACCTATGGCTACACCTTC.

The rearrangement joins TRBV7-3 to TRBJ1-1, with D uncertain. The ends were cut back, 4 bases at V and 1 base at J, with 7 bases in the middle. The CDR3 has 13 residues. CDR1 and CDR2 from the germline V gene are SGHTA and FQGTGA. The CDR3 is CASSSQSNTEAFF. CDR3 bases: TGTGCCAGCAGCTCCCAATCGAACACTGAAGCTTTCTTT.

CDR3 sequence: CASNSAGTGGGYTF. The CDR3 region has the DNA TGTGCCAGCAATTCGGCCGGGACAGGGGGCGGCTACACCTTC. The rearrangement joins TRBV27 to TRBJ1-2, with 12 positions matching TRBD1. Germline loops: CDR1 MNHEY, CDR2 SMNVEV (reference sequence). The CDR3 runs to 14 residues. The trim removed 7 bases at V and 8 bases at J, leaving 8 bases unmatched.

The rearrangement joins TRBV25-1 to TRBJ1-1; no clear D gene. CDR3 size: 15 residues. Trimming took off 3 bases at V and 6 bases at J, with 17 bases between the two ends. Germline values: CDR1 MGHDK, CDR2 SYGVNS. The CDR3 spells CASSDQLQVGAEAFF. The CDR3 DNA reads as TGTGCCAGCAGTGATCAACTACAAGTGGGCGCTGAAGCTTTCTTT.

The chain links TRBV25-1 to TRBJ2-3; the D gene is possibly TRBD2 (5 bases). Trimming cost V 2 bases and J 0 bases, with 15 bases left between them. CDR1 and CDR2 from the germline V gene are MGHDK and SYGVNS. The CDR3 runs 17 residues. The CDR3 DNA is TGTGCCAGCAGTGAACCACTAGGACCCCCTAGCACAGATACGCAGTATTTT. This gives the protein CASSEPLGPPSTDTQYF.

The chain uses TRBV18 and TRBJ2-1, with D possibly TRBD2 on 5 matching bases. Per the germline V gene, CDR1 is KGHSH and CDR2 is LQKENI. There are 13 residues in the CDR3. With 4 bases removed from V and 6 bases from J, the gap between germline ends came to 10 bases. The CDR3 DNA reads TGTGCCAGCTCACTGGGCCGGGGCAATGAGCAGTTCTTC. Translating gives CASSLGRGNEQFF.

CDR3 amino acids: CATSRVGGRTNEKLFF. The DNA for the CDR3 is TGTGCCACCAGCAGAGTGGGGGGGAGGACTAATGAAAAACTGTTTTTT. The chain carries TRBV15 and TRBJ1-4, with a tentative D call TRBD1 (5 bases). CDR3 length: 16 amino acids. Trimming pared 1 base from V and 2 bases from J, leaving 11 bases between. Germline CDR1 is LNHNV and CDR2 is YYDKDF (reference sequence).

The chain joins TRBV28 to TRBJ1-2; 11 bases fit TRBD1. V gave up 6 bases and J gave up 8 bases; unmatched junction bases: 14. Germline V CDR1 and CDR2: MDHEN, SYDVKM. CDR3 length: 16 amino acids. The CDR3 DNA reads as TGTGCCAGCAGCCTACGGACAGGGGGCCCCCGGTGGGGCTACACCTTC. This codes for CASSLRTGGPRWGYTF.

This clone was seen more than once but under ten times. The J gene is TRBJ2-1, the V gene TRBV19, with TRBD2 matching over 9 bases. V was pared by 1 base and J by 10 bases, with 5 bases of the junction left unmatched. This CDR3 region has 14 residues. Germline CDR1 reads LNHDA; CDR2 reads SQIVND (reference sequence). The CDR3 nucleotides read TGTGCCAGTAGTATAGGGGGGACTAGCAAAGAGCAGTTCTTC. Amino acids: CASSIGGTSKEQFF.

The chain employs TRBV30 and TRBJ2-4, with D possibly being TRBD1 (6 bases). CDR3 length: 15 amino acids. Trimming took off 5 bases at V and 1 base at J, with 15 bases between the two ends. From germline, CDR1 is GTSNPN and CDR2 SVGIG (reference sequence). The CDR3 DNA reads as TGTGCCTGGGCAAAAACCACAGGGGCCAAAAACATTCAGTACTTC. Translating gives CAWAKTTGAKNIQYF.

This chain uses TRBV4-2 with TRBJ2-7; 7 bases fit TRBD1. CDR3 length equals 17 residues. V gave up 5 bases and J gave up 2 bases; unmatched junction bases: 15. Germline V gives CDR1 LGHNA, CDR2 YNFKEQ. The CDR3 sequence: CASSFRPTTGMPYEQYF. CDR3 sequence (DNA): TGTGCCAGCAGCTTCCGTCCCACGACAGGGATGCCCTACGAGCAGTACTTC.

As regards this clone: The junction departs from germline at one end; a sequencing error may be responsible. The chain has TRBV6-4 and TRBJ2-4; D remains ambiguous. The length of the CDR3 is 16 residues. Germline V CDR1 and CDR2: MRHNA, SNTAGT. The CDR3 here is CASSDSGRADIGLRHF. The CDR3 DNA reads as TGTGCCAGCAGTGACTCTGGCAGAGCTGATATCGGCCTTCGGCACTTC.